Each of the 25 T cell receptor beta chains below was sequenced from the same sample in a study of cytomegalovirus exposure and HLA in healthy donors. PCR employed 60 Vbeta and 13 Jbeta primers. Sequencing was performed with immunoSEQ multiplex PCR; in TCRdb, only in-frame clones are kept and a portion is missing. Here the sample spans roughly 180,000 clones, about 83% being singletons. Input material: PBMCs. All receptors come from a girl aged 5-17 years in good health and CMV-seropositive.

This clone showed up just once. The CDR3 region is CASSLAVSQGAWEQYF. In DNA, the CDR3 is TGTGCCAGCAGCTTAGCCGTGAGTCAGGGGGCTTGGGAGCAGTACTTC. The chain combines TRBV7-9 with TRBJ2-7, with 8 bases matching TRBD1. The length of the CDR3 is 16 residues. The J segment lost 7 bases and the V segment lost 0 bases, leaving 11 bases of the junction unmatched. Germline V gives CDR1 SEHNR, CDR2 FQNEAQ (reference sequence). Together with reference TRBV7-9 and TRBJ2-7, the CDR3 gives the full variable domain: DTGVSQNPRHKITKRGQNVTFRCDPISEHNRLYWYRQTLGQGPEFLTYFQNEAQLEKSRLLSDRFSAERPKGSFSTLEIQRTEQGDSAMYLCASSLAVSQGAWEQYFGPGTRLTVT.

This rearrangement joins TRBV29-1 to TRBJ1-1; TRBD1 agrees at 7 bases. The CDR3 is 13 residues long. The germline V gene encodes CDR1 SQVTM and CDR2 ANQGSEA. Trimming at V came to 7 bases and at J to 1 base, leaving 6 bases not matched to a gene. The CDR3 protein is CSALGQPNTEAFF. The CDR3 DNA reads TGCAGCGCATTGGGACAGCCGAACACTGAAGCTTTCTTT. The variable domain in full, with the rest retrieved from reference TRBV29-1 and TRBJ1-1, is SAVISQKPSRDICQRGTSLTIQCQVDSQVTMMFWYRQQPGQSLTLIATANQGSEATYESGFVIDKFPISRPNLTFSTLTVSNMSPEDSSIYLCSALGQPNTEAFFGQGTRLTVV.

V is TRBV6-4 and J is TRBJ1-6; 11 nucleotides agree with TRBD1. The CDR3 consists of 16 residues. Losses at the gene ends were 6 bases for V and 9 bases for J; bases not matched to a gene: 10. Germline-derived CDR1 and CDR2 are MRHNA and SNTAGT. The CDR3: CASSPTGQGAISPLHF. CDR3 in DNA: TGTGCCAGCAGCCCCACCGGACAGGGGGCAATTTCACCCCTCCACTTT.

The genes are TRBV6-1 and TRBJ2-7, with 8 bases that match TRBD2. The CDR3 contains 15 residues. Unmatched junction bases numbered 8, after V lost 2 bases and J lost 5 bases. In germline, CDR1 is MNHNS, CDR2 SASEGT. The CDR3 region has the DNA TGTGCCAGCAGTGAACAAACGGGGGGGCCCGACGAGCAGTACTTC. This encodes CASSEQTGGPDEQYF.

The chain combines TRBV5-1 with TRBJ2-5, with TRBD2 matching 9 bases. J lost 5 bases, V lost 4 bases, and 9 bases had no gene match. This CDR3 has 15 residues. Germline loops: CDR1 SGHRS, CDR2 YFSETQ. The CDR3 DNA is TGCGCCAGCAGCAGATGGACTAGCGAGATGGAGACCCAGTACTTC. This codes for CASSRWTSEMETQYF.

The chain employs TRBV5-1 and TRBJ1-1, with 12 nucleotides matching TRBD1. Germline V gene sequence: CDR1 SGHRS, CDR2 YFSETQ. Germline trimming cut 0 bases from V and 4 bases from J; bases unmatched to any gene: 7. This CDR3 spans 17 amino acids. The CDR3 DNA is TGCGCCAGCAGCTTGGCCGGGACAGGGGGCGCGGGCACTGAAGCTTTCTTT. Translation gives CASSLAGTGGAGTEAFF.

The chain recombines TRBV5-1 with TRBJ2-4; the D gene is possibly TRBD2 (6 bases). Germline CDR1 is SGHRS and CDR2 is YFSETQ. The germline V and J ends were trimmed by 0 bases and 7 bases, with 17 bases remaining between them. The CDR3 contains 16 residues. This CDR3 is CASSLESGLPRNIQYF. CDR3 sequence (DNA): TGCGCCAGCAGCTTGGAGAGCGGGCTCCCAAGGAACATTCAGTACTTC.

This clone was observed once. V gene TRBV11-2 combines with J gene TRBJ2-3; 11 positions agree with TRBD2. With 7 bases clipped from V and 1 base from J, the junction kept 4 bases outside the gene matches. Germline CDR1 reads SGHAT; CDR2 reads FQNNGV. This CDR3 is 15 amino acids long. The DNA for the CDR3 is TGTGCCAGCAAAACGACTAGCGGGGGCACAGATACGCAGTATTTT. Translation: CASKTTSGGTDTQYF.

V and J are TRBV5-8 and TRBJ1-5; 8 nucleotides line up with TRBD1. J was trimmed by 2 bases and V by 4 bases; bases with no gene match: 11. The V gene's germline CDR1 is SGHTS and CDR2 YDEGEE. The CDR3 contains 17 residues. CDR3 nucleotides: TGTGCCAGCAGCCCAGGGGGCAGGTTATTTGGCAATCAGCCCCAGCATTTT. Translation gives CASSPGGRLFGNQPQHF. Complete variable domain (other parts from reference TRBV5-8 and TRBJ1-5): EAGVTQSPTHLIKTRGQQATLRCSPISGHTSVYWYQQALGLGLQFLLWYDEGEERNRGNFPPRFSGRQFPNYSSELNVNALELEDSALYLCASSPGGRLFGNQPQHFGDGTRLSIL.

This CDR3 reads CASRITDRALDYGYTF. CDR3 coding DNA: TGTGCCAGTAGAATAACCGACAGGGCTCTTGACTATGGCTACACCTTC. The V gene is TRBV19, the J gene TRBJ1-2; TRBD1 agrees at 7 bases. CDR1 is LNHDA and CDR2 is SQIVND in the germline V gene (reference sequence). Trimming removed 6 bases from V and 3 bases from J; junction bases left unmatched: 13. The CDR3 extends over 16 amino acids.

The chain combines TRBV25-1 with TRBJ1-2; D may be TRBD1 (6 bases). This CDR3 is built from 15 residues. V was trimmed by 3 bases and J by 0 bases, leaving 11 bases between them. The germline V gene has CDR1 MGHDK and CDR2 SYGVNS. Here the CDR3 reads CASSDLQGANYGYTF. As DNA, the CDR3 is TGTGCCAGCAGTGATTTACAGGGAGCTAACTATGGCTACACCTTC.

The V and J genes are TRBV29-1 and TRBJ1-2; TRBD1 matches at 8 bases. From germline, CDR1 is SQVTM and CDR2 ANQGSEA. Germline trimming cut 0 bases from V and 6 bases from J; bases unmatched to any gene: 12. The CDR3 has 16 residues. CDR3 amino acids: CSVEDLGRGRLNGYTF. The CDR3 DNA reads TGCAGCGTTGAAGATCTCGGCAGGGGGCGCTTAAATGGCTACACCTTC.

This clone was detected a few times. The chain carries TRBV5-1 and TRBJ2-3, with 7 bases identical to TRBD2. This CDR3 comprises 16 residues. After removal of 0 bases from V and 5 bases from J, the junction contained 9 bases not matched to a gene. The germline gives CDR1 SGHRS, CDR2 YFSETQ. CDR3 nucleotide sequence: TGCGCCAGCAGCTTGGAGGGGACTACCCTCCTAGATACGCAGTATTTT. This gives the protein CASSLEGTTLLDTQYF.

The CDR3 coding sequence is TGTGCCAGCAGTGTAGGGACAGCCTCTAATGAAAAACTGTTTTTT. Its translation is CASSVGTASNEKLFF. The chain uses TRBV25-1 and TRBJ1-4, with 7 positions matching TRBD1. Germline trimming cut 4 bases from V and 3 bases from J; bases unmatched to any gene: 5. Germline V lookup: CDR1 MGHDK, CDR2 SYGVNS. The length of the CDR3 is 15 residues.

The chain uses TRBV30 and TRBJ1-1; D not resolved. Germline CDR1 reads GTSNPN; CDR2 reads SVGIG (reference sequence). The length of the CDR3 is 12 residues. Trimming removed 8 bases at V and 8 bases at J, with 18 bases between. For the CDR3, the DNA is TGTGCCAGCGACGGAATTGTAGGCGAAGCTTTCTTT. It codes for CASDGIVGEAFF.

A word on this clone: Other DNA sequences in this specimen translate into the identical CDR3. The CDR3 sequence: CASSLGTGKETQYF. CDR3 sequence (DNA): TGCGCCAGCAGCTTGGGGACAGGGAAAGAGACCCAGTACTTC. The chain is built from TRBV5-1 and TRBJ2-5; 8 bases are a match to TRBD1. V shed 0 bases and J 3 bases; nucleotides not matched to a gene: 1. This CDR3 is built from 14 residues. Per the germline V gene, CDR1 is SGHRS and CDR2 is YFSETQ.

The genes are TRBV9 and TRBJ2-5; 8 bases agree with TRBD2. Trimming cost V 3 bases and J 8 bases; bases outside gene matches: 9. The germline gives CDR1 SGDLS, CDR2 YYNGEE. The CDR3 extends over 14 amino acids. The CDR3 spells CASSAYGGASTQYF. The CDR3 nucleotides read TGTGCCAGCAGCGCATACGGGGGGGCATCTACCCAGTACTTC. Filled out from reference TRBV9 and TRBJ2-5, the complete variable domain reads DSGVTQTPKHLITATGQRVTLRCSPRSGDLSVYWYQQSLDQGLQFLIQYYNGEERAKGNILERFSAQQFPDLHSELNLSSLELGDSALYFCASSAYGGASTQYFGPGTRLLVL.

This sequence joins TRBV5-1 and TRBJ2-7; 11 nucleotides match TRBD2. The J segment lost 6 bases and the V segment lost 4 bases, leaving 6 bases of the junction unmatched. CDR1 and CDR2 (germline): SGHRS, YFSETQ. The CDR3 has 14 residues. The CDR3 loop is CASSTSGLAGEQYF. As DNA, the CDR3 is TGCGCCAGCAGCACGAGTGGACTAGCGGGCGAGCAGTACTTC.

V usage is TRBV5-5 and J usage is TRBJ1-2; 8 nucleotides line up with TRBD1. V lost 4 bases and J lost 6; bases outside the gene matches: 11. This CDR3 is 15 amino acids long. CDR1 and CDR2 from the germline V gene are SGHKS and YYEKEE (reference sequence). The CDR3: CASSPIPLDRDGYTF. CDR3 sequence (DNA): TGTGCCAGCAGCCCCATTCCTTTGGACAGGGATGGCTACACCTTC.

The table lists this clone with a count of one. This rearrangement joins TRBV6-5 to TRBJ1-2; unclear D gene. The germline V gene encodes CDR1 MNHEY and CDR2 SVGAGI. The V end lost 5 bases, the J end lost 8 bases, and 15 bases lay between the germline ends. The CDR3 spans 13 residues. This CDR3 is CASSEYSTGGYTF. In DNA form, the CDR3 reads TGTGCCAGCAGTGAATACAGTACTGGAGGCTACACCTTC.

V and J are TRBV5-8 and TRBJ1-4, with TRBD1 as a possible D gene (6 bases). V was pared by 0 bases and J by 4 bases, with 10 bases between. This CDR3 contains 15 residues. Per the germline V gene, CDR1 is SGHTS and CDR2 is YDEGEE. CDR3 sequence reads: CASSLGTVFNEKLFF. Written as DNA, the CDR3 is TGTGCCAGCAGCTTGGGGACAGTCTTTAATGAAAAACTGTTTTTT.

The chain links TRBV6-5 to TRBJ1-3, with 8 nucleotides matching TRBD1. V lost 6 bases to trimming and J lost 4 bases; unmatched junction nucleotides: 5. The CDR3 covers 14 residues. Germline loops: CDR1 MNHEY, CDR2 SVGAGI. The CDR3 bases are TGTGCCAGCAGCCTAGACAGGGGCGGAAACACCATATATTTT. Encoded protein: CASSLDRGGNTIYF.

The chain is built from TRBV7-2 and TRBJ2-1; 10 bases line up with TRBD2. Trimming took 2 bases from V and 0 from J; bases not matched to a gene: 4. Looked up from germline, CDR1 is SGHTA and CDR2 is FQGNSA. This CDR3 region has 17 residues. This CDR3 is CASSLRVAGGSYNEQFF. DNA for the CDR3: TGTGCCAGCAGCTTAAGGGTAGCGGGGGGCTCCTACAATGAGCAGTTCTTC. Supplemented by reference TRBV7-2 and TRBJ2-1, the full variable domain reads GAGVSQSPSNKVTEKGKDVELRCDPISGHTALYWYRQSLGQGLEFLIYFQGNSAPDKSGLPSDRFSAERTGGSVSTLTIQRTQQEDSAVYLCASSLRVAGGSYNEQFFGPGTRLTVL.

V and J are TRBV15 and TRBJ2-1, with 12 bases identical to TRBD2. Germline V CDR1 and CDR2: LNHNV, YYDKDF (reference sequence). This CDR3 has 15 amino acids. V shed 5 bases and J 4 bases; nucleotides not matched to a gene: 3. CDR3 protein: CATSRLAGVYNEQFF. In nucleotides, the CDR3 is TGTGCCACCAGCCGACTAGCGGGGGTGTACAATGAGCAGTTCTTC.

A single count supports this clone. J is TRBJ2-7 and V is TRBV20-1; TRBD1 agrees at 8 bases. With 5 bases clipped from V and 5 bases from J, the junction kept 2 bases outside the gene matches. The germline CDR1 and CDR2 sequences are DFQATT and SNEGSKA (reference sequence). The length of the CDR3 is 11 residues. The CDR3 bases are TGCAGTGCTCTACAGGGGGACGAGCAGTACTTC. It is translated as CSALQGDEQYF.